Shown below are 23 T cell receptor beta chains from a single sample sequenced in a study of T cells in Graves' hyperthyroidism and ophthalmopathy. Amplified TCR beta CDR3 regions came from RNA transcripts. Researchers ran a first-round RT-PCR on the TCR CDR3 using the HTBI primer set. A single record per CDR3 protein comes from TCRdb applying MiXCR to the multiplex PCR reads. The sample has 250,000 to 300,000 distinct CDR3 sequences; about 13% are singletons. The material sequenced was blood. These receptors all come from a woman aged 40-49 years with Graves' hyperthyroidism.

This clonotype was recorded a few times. The CDR3 coding sequence is TGTGCCAGCAGCTTAGGGCCGCAACCCACAGATACGCAGTATTTT. Translation: CASSLGPQPTDTQYF. This chain joins TRBV11-2 and TRBJ2-3, with D uncertain. The CDR3 spans 15 residues. V gave up 1 base and J gave up 2 bases, with 10 bases separating them. CDR1 SGHAT and CDR2 FQNNGV come from the germline V gene.

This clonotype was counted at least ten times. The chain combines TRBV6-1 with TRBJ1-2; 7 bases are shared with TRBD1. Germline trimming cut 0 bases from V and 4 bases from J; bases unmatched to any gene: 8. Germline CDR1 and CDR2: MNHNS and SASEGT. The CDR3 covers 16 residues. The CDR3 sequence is CASSEAGQVPFYGYTF. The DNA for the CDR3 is TGTGCCAGCAGTGAAGCCGGACAGGTTCCCTTCTATGGCTACACCTTC.

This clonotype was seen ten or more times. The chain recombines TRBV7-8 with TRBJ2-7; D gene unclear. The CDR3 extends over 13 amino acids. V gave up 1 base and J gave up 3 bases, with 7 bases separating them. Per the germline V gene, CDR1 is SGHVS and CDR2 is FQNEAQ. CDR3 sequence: CASSLDLGYEQYF. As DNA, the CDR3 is TGTGCCAGCAGCTTAGACTTGGGCTACGAGCAGTACTTC.

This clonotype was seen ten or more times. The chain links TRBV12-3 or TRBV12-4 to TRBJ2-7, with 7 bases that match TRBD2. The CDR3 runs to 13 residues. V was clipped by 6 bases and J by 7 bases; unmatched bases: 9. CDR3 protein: CASRPGLRVEQYF. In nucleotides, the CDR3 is TGTGCCAGCAGACCGGGACTACGCGTTGAGCAGTACTTC.

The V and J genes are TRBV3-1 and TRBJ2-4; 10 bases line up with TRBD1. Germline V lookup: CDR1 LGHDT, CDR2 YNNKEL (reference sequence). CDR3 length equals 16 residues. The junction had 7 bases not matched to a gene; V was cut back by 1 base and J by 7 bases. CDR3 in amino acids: CASSQGRTGGLNIQYF. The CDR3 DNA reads TGTGCCAGCAGCCAAGGACGGACAGGGGGGCTGAACATTCAGTACTTC.

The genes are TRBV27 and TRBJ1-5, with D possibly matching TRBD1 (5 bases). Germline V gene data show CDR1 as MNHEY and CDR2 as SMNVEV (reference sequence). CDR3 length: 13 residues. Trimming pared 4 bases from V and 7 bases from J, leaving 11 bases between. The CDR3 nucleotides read TGTGCCAGCAGTTGGGACCTGGGACAGCCCCAGCATTTT. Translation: CASSWDLGQPQHF.

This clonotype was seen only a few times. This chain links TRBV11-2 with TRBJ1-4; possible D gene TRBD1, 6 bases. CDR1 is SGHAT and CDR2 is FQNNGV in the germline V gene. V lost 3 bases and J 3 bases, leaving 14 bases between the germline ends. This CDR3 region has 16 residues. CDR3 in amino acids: CASSFTQGNANEKLFF. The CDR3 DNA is TGTGCCAGCAGCTTTACCCAGGGGAATGCTAATGAAAAACTGTTTTTT.

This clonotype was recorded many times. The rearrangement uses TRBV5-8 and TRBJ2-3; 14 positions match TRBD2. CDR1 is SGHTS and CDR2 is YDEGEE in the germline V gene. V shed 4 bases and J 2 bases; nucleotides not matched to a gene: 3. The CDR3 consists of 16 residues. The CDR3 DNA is TGTGCCAGCAGCCCGGGACTAGCGGGAGTCACAGATACGCAGTATTTT. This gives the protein CASSPGLAGVTDTQYF.

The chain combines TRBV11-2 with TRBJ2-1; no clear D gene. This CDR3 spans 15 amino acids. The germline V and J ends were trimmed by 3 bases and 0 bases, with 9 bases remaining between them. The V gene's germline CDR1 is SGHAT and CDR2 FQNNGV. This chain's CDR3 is CASSFVQSSYNEQFF. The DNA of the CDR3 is TGTGCCAGCAGCTTTGTGCAGAGCTCCTACAATGAGCAGTTCTTC.

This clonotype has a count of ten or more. The CDR3 nucleotides are TGTGCCACCAGACCGTCAGGGGGCGTCTATGGCTACACCTTC. It translates to CATRPSGGVYGYTF. This chain links TRBV24-1 with TRBJ1-2, with 8 bases that match TRBD1. CDR3 length: 14 amino acids. V shed 7 bases and J 4 bases; nucleotides not matched to a gene: 7. Germline V gene data show CDR1 as KGHDR and CDR2 as SFDVKD.

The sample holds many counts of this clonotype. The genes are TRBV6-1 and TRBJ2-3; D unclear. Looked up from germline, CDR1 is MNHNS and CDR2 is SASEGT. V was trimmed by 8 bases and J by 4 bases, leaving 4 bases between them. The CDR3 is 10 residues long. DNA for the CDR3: TGTGCCAGCTATTCAGATACGCAGTATTTT. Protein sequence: CASYSDTQYF.

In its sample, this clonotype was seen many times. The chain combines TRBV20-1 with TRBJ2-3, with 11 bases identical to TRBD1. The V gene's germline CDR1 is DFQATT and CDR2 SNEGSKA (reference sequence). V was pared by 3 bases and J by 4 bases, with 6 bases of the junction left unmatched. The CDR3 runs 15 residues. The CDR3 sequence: CSASYRDRGADTQYF. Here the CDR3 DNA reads TGCAGTGCTAGCTACCGGGACAGGGGGGCAGATACGCAGTATTTT.

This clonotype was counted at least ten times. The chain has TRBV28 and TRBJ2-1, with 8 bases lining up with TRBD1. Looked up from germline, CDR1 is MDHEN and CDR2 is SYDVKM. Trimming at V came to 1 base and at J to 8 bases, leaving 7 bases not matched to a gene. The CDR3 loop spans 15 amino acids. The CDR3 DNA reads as TGTGCCAGCAGTTTATACCAGGGGGCGGGCTATGAGCAGTTCTTC. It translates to CASSLYQGAGYEQFF. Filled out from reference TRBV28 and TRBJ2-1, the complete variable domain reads DVKVTQSSRYLVKRTGEKVFLECVQDMDHENMFWYRQDPGLGLRLIYFSYDVKMKEKGDIPEGYSVSREKKERFSLILESASTNQTSMYLCASSLYQGAGYEQFFGPGTRLTVL.

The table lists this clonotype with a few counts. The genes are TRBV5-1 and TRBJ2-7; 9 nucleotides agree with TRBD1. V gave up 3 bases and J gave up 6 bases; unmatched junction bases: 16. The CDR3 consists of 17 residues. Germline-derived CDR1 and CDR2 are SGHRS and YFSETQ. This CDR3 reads CASSSNALQGATIEQYF. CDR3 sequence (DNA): TGCGCCAGCAGCTCTAACGCGTTACAGGGGGCGACGATCGAGCAGTACTTC.

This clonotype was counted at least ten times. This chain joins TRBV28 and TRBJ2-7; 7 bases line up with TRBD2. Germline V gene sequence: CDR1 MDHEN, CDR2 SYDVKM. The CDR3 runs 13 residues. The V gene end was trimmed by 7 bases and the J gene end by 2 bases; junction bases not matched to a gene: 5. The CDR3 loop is CASIGSGPYEQYF. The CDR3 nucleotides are TGTGCCAGCATCGGTAGCGGGCCCTACGAGCAGTACTTC.

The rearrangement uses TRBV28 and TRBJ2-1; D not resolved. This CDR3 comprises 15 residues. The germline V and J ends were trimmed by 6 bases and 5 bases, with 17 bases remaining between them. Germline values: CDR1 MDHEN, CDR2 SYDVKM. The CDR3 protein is CASRSQRDAHNEQFF. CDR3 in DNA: TGTGCCAGCAGAAGTCAGAGAGATGCTCACAATGAGCAGTTCTTC.

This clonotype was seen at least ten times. CDR3 nucleotide sequence: TGTGCCAGCAGGCCCTTGAGGAGATCGGCCCCGCAGTATTTT. Its translation is CASRPLRRSAPQYF. V usage is TRBV2 and J usage is TRBJ2-3, with D unclear. Trimming removed 6 bases at V and 10 bases at J, with 20 bases between. Germline-derived CDR1 and CDR2 are SNHLY and FYNNEI. This CDR3 region has 14 residues.

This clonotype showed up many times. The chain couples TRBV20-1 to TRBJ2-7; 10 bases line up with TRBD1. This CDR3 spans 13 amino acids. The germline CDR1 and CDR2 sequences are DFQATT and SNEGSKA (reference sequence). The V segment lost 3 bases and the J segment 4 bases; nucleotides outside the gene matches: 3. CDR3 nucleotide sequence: TGCAGTGCTAGTTCGGACAGGGGGTACGAGCAGTACTTC. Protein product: CSASSDRGYEQYF.

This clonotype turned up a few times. The CDR3 sequence is CASSLGRATQYF. DNA for the CDR3: TGTGCCAGCAGCCTCGGACGCGCTACGCAGTATTTT. The chain carries TRBV5-5 and TRBJ2-3; D not resolved. V dropped 4 bases and J dropped 8 bases, with 11 bases sitting between them. This CDR3 is 12 amino acids long. CDR1 is SGHKS, CDR2 YYEKEE, per germline (reference sequence).

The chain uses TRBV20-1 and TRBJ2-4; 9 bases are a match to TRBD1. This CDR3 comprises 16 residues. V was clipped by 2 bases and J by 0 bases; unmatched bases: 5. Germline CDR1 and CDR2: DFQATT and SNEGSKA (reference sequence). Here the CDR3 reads CSARLQGAEAKNIQYF. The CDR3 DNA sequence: TGCAGTGCTAGATTACAGGGGGCGGAAGCCAAAAACATTCAGTACTTC.

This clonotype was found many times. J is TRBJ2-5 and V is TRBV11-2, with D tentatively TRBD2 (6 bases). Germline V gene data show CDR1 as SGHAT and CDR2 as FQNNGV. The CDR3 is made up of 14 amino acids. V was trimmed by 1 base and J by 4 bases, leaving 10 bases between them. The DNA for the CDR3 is TGTGCCAGCAGCTTAGTGGCGGGAACAGAGACCCAGTACTTC. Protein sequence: CASSLVAGTETQYF.

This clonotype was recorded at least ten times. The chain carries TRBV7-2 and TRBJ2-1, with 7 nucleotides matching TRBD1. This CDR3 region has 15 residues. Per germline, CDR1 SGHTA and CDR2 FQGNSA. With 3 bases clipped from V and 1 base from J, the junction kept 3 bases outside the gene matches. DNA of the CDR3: TGTGCCAGCAGCTTCGGACAGGATTCCTACAATGAGCAGTTCTTC. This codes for CASSFGQDSYNEQFF.

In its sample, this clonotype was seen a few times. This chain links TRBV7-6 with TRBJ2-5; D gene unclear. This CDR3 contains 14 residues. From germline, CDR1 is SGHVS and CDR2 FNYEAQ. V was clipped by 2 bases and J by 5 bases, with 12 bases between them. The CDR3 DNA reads TGTGCCAGCAGCTTAACAACTATGGGTGAGACCCAGTACTTC. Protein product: CASSLTTMGETQYF.